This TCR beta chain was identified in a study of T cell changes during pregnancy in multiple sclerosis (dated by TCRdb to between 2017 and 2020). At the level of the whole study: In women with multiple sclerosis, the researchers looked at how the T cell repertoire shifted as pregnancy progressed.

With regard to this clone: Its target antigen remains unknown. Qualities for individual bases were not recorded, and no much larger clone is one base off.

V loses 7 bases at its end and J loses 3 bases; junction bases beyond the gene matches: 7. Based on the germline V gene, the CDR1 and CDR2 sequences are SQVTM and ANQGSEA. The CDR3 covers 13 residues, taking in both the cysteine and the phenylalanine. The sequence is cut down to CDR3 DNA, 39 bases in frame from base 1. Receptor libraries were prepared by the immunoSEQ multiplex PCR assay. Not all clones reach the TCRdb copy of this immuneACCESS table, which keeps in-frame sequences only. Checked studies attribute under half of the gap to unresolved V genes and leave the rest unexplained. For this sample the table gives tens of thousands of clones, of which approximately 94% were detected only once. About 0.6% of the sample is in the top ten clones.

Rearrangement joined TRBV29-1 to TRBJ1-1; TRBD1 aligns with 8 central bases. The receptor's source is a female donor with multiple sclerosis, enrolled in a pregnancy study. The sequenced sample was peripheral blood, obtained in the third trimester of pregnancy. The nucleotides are TGCAGCGCCGACAGGGGCCTTTACACTGAAGCTTTCTTT. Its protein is CSADRGLYTEAFF.